These T cell receptor beta chains were read from a single sample in a study of regulatory T cells in long-lasting Graves disease. TCRdb processed the multiplex PCR reads anew with MiXCR; each CDR3 protein has one entry. The table lists 600,000 to 850,000 distinct CDR3 sequences, approximately 29% of them singletons. This specimen was peripheral blood mononuclear cells (PBMCs), taken when the disease was refractory, from a patient treated with antithyroid drugs. These receptors all come from a female donor with Graves disease. Both conserved end residues are part of each CDR3. A D gene is named only where the DNA matches it firmly. Clone sizes are given selectively: once, few, many, or a class where the clone is expanded.

>NA|TRBV11-2|many|TRBJ2-7
CASSLVRGYEQYF
TGTGCCAGCAGCTTAGTGAGAGGCTACGAGCAGTACTTC
>NA|TRBV6-2/TRBV6-3|few|TRBJ1-2
CASSYGTYGYTF
TGTGCCAGCAGTTACGGAACCTATGGCTACACCTTC
>TRBD1|TRBV15|few|TRBJ1-1
CATREDRGSTEAFF
TGTGCCACCAGGGAAGACAGGGGAAGTACTGAAGCTTTCTTT
>NA|TRBV13|few|TRBJ2-7
CASSPLRGARQYF
TGTGCCAGCAGCCCACTCCGGGGGGCACGGCAGTACTTC
>NA|TRBV25-1|once|TRBJ1-6
CASRFTGSPLHF
TGTGCCAGCAGATTTACAGGGTCACCCCTCCACTTT
>NA|TRBV11-2|few|TRBJ2-7
CASEGYQTYEQYF
TGTGCCAGCGAAGGGTACCAAACCTACGAGCAGTACTTC
>NA|TRBV7-6|NA|TRBJ1-1
CASSPAEQANTEAFF
TGTGCCAGCAGCCCCGCGGAGCAGGCGAACACTGAAGCTTTCTTT
>TRBD1|TRBV30|few|TRBJ1-5
CAWSGRQGYQPQHF
TGTGCCTGGAGTGGTAGACAGGGGTATCAGCCCCAGCATTTT
>TRBD1|TRBV18|once|TRBJ2-5
CAGSPGTGGGETQYF
TGTGCCGGCTCACCCGGGACAGGGGGCGGAGAGACCCAGTACTTC
>TRBD2|TRBV29-1|few|TRBJ2-5
CSVVRSSGRETQYF
TGCAGCGTGGTCCGGTCTAGCGGGAGAGAGACCCAGTACTTC
>TRBD1|TRBV6-1|NA|TRBJ2-5
CASNRGQETQYF
TGTGCCAGCAACAGGGGCCAAGAGACCCAGTACTTC
>NA|TRBV24-1|few|TRBJ1-4
CATSDPNGGGEKLFF
TGTGCCACCAGTGACCCCAACGGGGGCGGTGAAAAACTGTTTTTT
>TRBD1|TRBV3-1|NA|TRBJ1-4
CASSQDTDRNEKLFF
TGTGCCAGCAGCCAAGATACGGACAGGAATGAAAAACTGTTTTTT
>NA|TRBV9|NA|TRBJ2-7
CASSVGGLGGNYEQYF
TGTGCCAGCAGCGTAGGGGGATTGGGGGGAAACTACGAGCAGTACTTC
>NA|TRBV5-1|NA|TRBJ1-1
CASSLSPVSEAFF
TGCGCCAGCAGCTTGTCTCCCGTCAGTGAAGCTTTCTTT
>NA|TRBV27|few|TRBJ1-2
CASSPTGGLTGYTF
TGTGCCAGCAGCCCAACCGGGGGACTAACTGGCTACACCTTC
>NA|TRBV7-9|NA|TRBJ1-6
CASSPERTNSPLHF
TGTGCCAGCAGCCCAGAACGGACTAATTCACCCCTCCACTTT
>TRBD1|TRBV28|few|TRBJ1-1
CASSFEQGWTEAFF
TGTGCCAGCAGTTTCGAACAGGGGTGGACTGAAGCTTTCTTT
>NA|TRBV2|NA|TRBJ2-2
CASSLRNRDYTGELFF
TGTGCCAGCAGTCTACGTAACAGGGACTACACCGGGGAGCTGTTTTTT
>TRBD1|TRBV29-1|few|TRBJ1-4
CSVGTGEEKLFF
TGCAGCGTTGGGACAGGGGAAGAAAAACTGTTTTTT
>NA|TRBV19|NA|TRBJ1-4
CASSGTGFEKLFF
TGTGCCAGTAGCGGTACAGGGTTTGAAAAACTGTTTTTT
>TRBD1|TRBV7-9|NA|TRBJ1-1
CASSLVVTGGTGTNTEAFF
TGTGCCAGCAGCTTAGTTGTTACGGGAGGGACAGGGACTAACACTGAAGCTTTCTTT
>TRBD1|TRBV6-1|NA|TRBJ2-5
CASRTIGRQGKETQYF
TGTGCCAGCAGAACCATAGGCCGACAGGGGAAAGAGACCCAGTACTTC
>NA|TRBV2|NA|TRBJ2-7
CAKRITTYEQYF
TGTGCCAAGCGGATTACTACCTACGAGCAGTACTTC
>TRBD1|TRBV11-2|NA|TRBJ2-7
CASSLDGTGFVDEQYF
TGTGCCAGCAGCTTAGACGGGACAGGGTTCGTGGACGAGCAGTACTTC
>NA|TRBV5-1|few|TRBJ2-7
CASSSDRFDSYEQYF
TGCGCCAGCAGCTCTGACAGGTTCGACTCCTACGAGCAGTACTTC
>NA|TRBV10-3|many|TRBJ2-5
CAISEGRGETQYF
TGTGCCATCAGTGAGGGTCGCGGAGAGACCCAGTACTTC
>NA|TRBV14|NA|TRBJ1-1
CASSLGPREEAFF
TGTGCCAGCAGCCTCGGACCGAGGGAGGAAGCTTTCTTT
>NA|TRBV20-1|once|TRBJ2-3
CSATWRQVYTDTQYF
TGCAGTGCCACATGGCGGCAGGTGTACACAGATACGCAGTATTTT
>NA|TRBV28|NA|TRBJ1-3
CASSDLRPGLNTIYF
TGTGCCAGCAGTGACCTACGCCCGGGGCTAAACACCATATATTTT
>NA|TRBV7-9|few|TRBJ2-6
CASSHRQRYSGANVLTF
TGTGCCAGCAGCCACAGACAGCGCTACTCTGGGGCCAACGTCCTGACTTTC
>TRBD2|TRBV20-1|NA|TRBJ2-7
CSAPVSGNPYEQYF
TGCAGTGCTCCCGTTAGCGGGAATCCCTACGAGCAGTACTTC
>TRBD1|TRBV29-1|NA|TRBJ1-5
CSVAGGQNQPQHF
TGCAGCGTTGCAGGGGGCCAGAATCAGCCCCAGCATTTT
>NA|TRBV11-2|many|TRBJ1-2
CASSQNRVYPVYGYTF
TGTGCCAGCAGCCAAAACCGCGTCTACCCCGTCTATGGCTACACCTTC
>NA|TRBV27|NA|TRBJ1-1
CASSSTGAGRAFF
TGTGCCAGCAGTTCTACGGGGGCAGGCCGAGCTTTCTTT
>TRBD1|TRBV6-1|few|TRBJ1-5
CASRNRDRDYQPQHF
TGTGCCAGCAGAAACCGGGACAGGGACTATCAGCCCCAGCATTTT
>TRBD1|TRBV6-5|few|TRBJ2-7
CASSLVAGGDEQYF
TGTGCCAGCAGTTTGGTGGCAGGGGGCGACGAGCAGTACTTC
>NA|TRBV6-9|NA|TRBJ1-5
CASSYVGTSNQPQHF
TGTGCCAGCAGTTACGTCGGGACCAGCAATCAGCCCCAGCATTTT
>TRBD1|TRBV10-3|many|TRBJ2-7
CAISEVYSGTGDRYEQYF
TGTGCCATCAGTGAGGTCTACTCCGGGACAGGGGATAGGTACGAGCAGTACTTC
>NA|TRBV12-3/TRBV12-4|NA|TRBJ1-1
CASSLRGAAAFF
TGTGCCAGCAGTTTAAGGGGGGCCGCGGCTTTCTTT
>NA|TRBV27|NA|TRBJ2-2
CASSLSTANGELFF
TGTGCCAGCAGTTTATCCACTGCAAACGGGGAGCTGTTTTTT